This T cell receptor (beta chain) was sequenced for a study of T cells in Graves' hyperthyroidism and ophthalmopathy. Germline CDR1 DFQATT, CDR2 SNEGSKA (reference sequence). J was trimmed by 1 base and V by 8 bases; bases with no gene match: 7. This CDR3 is built from 14 residues. Researchers amplified the TCR beta CDR3 regions from RNA transcripts. The TCR CDR3 was amplified in a first-round RT-PCR using the HTBI primer set. In TCRdb, the multiplex PCR reads were re-called with MiXCR into one record per CDR3 protein. The sample lists about 600,000 distinct CDR3 sequences; roughly 15% were seen once.

This sequence originates from a woman aged 40 to 50 with Graves' ophthalmopathy. This chain joins TRBV20-1 and TRBJ2-5; TRBD1 aligns across 10 bases. The sample taken for sequencing was blood. CDR3 in amino acids: CSQLRTGGQETQYF. The CDR3 DNA reads as TGCAGTCAACTACGGACAGGGGGCCAAGAGACCCAGTACTTC.